This T cell receptor (beta chain) was sequenced during a study of shared clonotypes between healthy human individuals. The study, taken as a whole, reports: Estimated richness was generally greater in naive than memory subsets. Between four donors, naive CD4 clonotypes were shared at a level of approximately 5%.

Terminally differentiated effector memory CD45RA+ cells were left out of the naive CD8 fraction, which was CD45RO-negative and positively selected for CCR7. The CDR3 is 13 residues long. Deletions cut 0 bases from V and 4 bases from J, with 4 bases between. Germline V gene data show CDR1 as SGDLS and CDR2 as YYNGEE. The table came from immunoSEQ multiplex PCR; TCRdb's copy has only in-frame clones and leaves some out. This repertoire shows about 680,000 clones, around 90% found once; its top ten account for approximately 22%. In regard to this clone: The antigen is unknown.

Sequenced sample: naive CD8+ T cells sorted from blood. The V call is TRBV9, the J call TRBJ2-2; D gene uncertain. This sequence was found in a man younger than 40 in good health. CDR3 protein: CASSVAVTGELFF. The CDR3 DNA is TGTGCCAGCAGCGTAGCGGTCACCGGGGAGCTGTTTTTT.